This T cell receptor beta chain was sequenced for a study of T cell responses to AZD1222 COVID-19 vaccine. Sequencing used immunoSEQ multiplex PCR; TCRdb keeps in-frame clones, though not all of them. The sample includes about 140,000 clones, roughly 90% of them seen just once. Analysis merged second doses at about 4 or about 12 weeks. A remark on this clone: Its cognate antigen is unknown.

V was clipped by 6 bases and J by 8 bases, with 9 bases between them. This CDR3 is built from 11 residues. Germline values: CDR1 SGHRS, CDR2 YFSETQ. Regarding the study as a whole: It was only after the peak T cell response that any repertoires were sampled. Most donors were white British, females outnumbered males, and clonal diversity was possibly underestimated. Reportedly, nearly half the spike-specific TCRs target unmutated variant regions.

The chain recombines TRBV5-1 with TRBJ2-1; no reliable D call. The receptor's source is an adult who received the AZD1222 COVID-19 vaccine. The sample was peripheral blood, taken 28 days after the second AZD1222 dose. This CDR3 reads CASNTLYEQFF. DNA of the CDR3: TGCGCCAGCAACACCCTATATGAGCAGTTCTTC.